Sequencing of this T cell receptor (beta chain) was carried out in a study of identical twins. This clonotype was counted a few times. The antigen remains undetermined. Study-level results: Carriage of fewer insertions was seen in abundant cord blood beta clonotypes, whereas memory repertoires showed none. In zero-insertion analyses, partial confounding could arise from invariant MAIT and iNKT cells. Low generation probability was overrepresented in out-of-frame alpha sequences shared by twins.

TCRdb reanalysed the 5' RACE reads using MiXCR and keeps one entry per CDR3 protein. This table has hundreds of thousands of distinct CDR3 sequences, about 8.3% appearing once. Trimming at V came to 3 bases and at J to 7 bases, leaving 12 bases not matched to a gene. The CDR3 totals 16 residues. Per germline, CDR1 LGHNT and CDR2 FRNRAP. In addition, the sample was reused for a study of yellow fever vaccine responses in identical twins. That study reports: Reported findings indicate that twins' vaccine T cell responses seemed partially convergent, partially personalized.

This clonotype was sampled from a woman aged 18 to 35 in good health. Sequenced material: memory (CD45RO+) T cells sorted from blood. The V gene is TRBV12-5, the J gene TRBJ1-2, with TRBD1 matching over 9 bases. The CDR3 DNA sequence: TGTGCTAGTGGTTTAGAGACAGGGGGTAATATCGGTGGCTACACCTTC. Translation: CASGLETGGNIGGYTF.